Shown below are 14 T cell receptor beta chains from a single sample sequenced in a study of post-analysis software for immune sequencing data. Overall study results and limits: Compared with controls, patients had more of about 5 TRBV segments, including TRBV5-6, TRBV5-1 and TRBV20-1.

No antigen is known for these receptors. Unique molecular identifiers featured in each of the TCR beta cDNA libraries. TCRdb redid the calling of the PCR reads with MiXCR, one entry per CDR3 protein. The table has more than 350,000 distinct CDR3 sequences, approximately 38% seen once; the top ten hold 6.5% to 8%. The sequencing sample was made of blood. These receptors were collected from a girl aged 2 to 9 with multiple sclerosis.

The chain joins TRBV5-1 to TRBJ1-2; no firm D call. The germline gives CDR1 SGHRS, CDR2 YFSETQ. The CDR3 consists of 16 residues. Trimming took 4 bases from V and 5 from J, leaving 21 bases between them. The DNA of the CDR3 is TGCGCCAGCAGCCCCGTCGGAGGTGCGGTTCGGTATGGCTACACCTTC. Protein sequence: CASSPVGGAVRYGYTF.

V usage is TRBV20-1 and J usage is TRBJ2-1; D is possibly TRBD2 (6 bases). The CDR3 has 14 residues. Per the germline V gene, CDR1 is DFQATT and CDR2 is SNEGSKA (reference sequence). V gave up 1 base and J gave up 6 bases, with 13 bases separating them. The CDR3 reads CSARVSLALNEQFF. Here the CDR3 DNA reads TGCAGTGCTAGAGTAAGCCTAGCGCTCAATGAGCAGTTCTTC.

The chain recombines TRBV7-9 with TRBJ2-4; no firm D call. The DNA end lines up better with TRBJ2-7; the J call may be wrong. This CDR3 region has 14 residues. CDR1 SEHNR and CDR2 FQNEAQ come from the germline V gene (reference sequence). DNA of the CDR3: TGTGCCAGCAGCTTGCAAGGATTCACCTACGAGCAGTACTTC. This sequence encodes CASSLQGFTYEQYF.

The CDR3 DNA follows: TGCAGTGTGGCAGGATTTAACTATGGCTACACCTTC. Translating it yields CSVAGFNYGYTF. V is TRBV20-1 and J is TRBJ1-2; D is uncertain. The V gene lost 7 bases and the J gene lost 1 base, with 10 bases spanning the gap. The CDR3 contains 12 residues. Germline V gives CDR1 DFQATT, CDR2 SNEGSKA (reference sequence).

This sequence joins TRBV20-1 and TRBJ2-7; 9 bases match TRBD2. Germline values: CDR1 DFQATT, CDR2 SNEGSKA (reference sequence). With 7 bases clipped from V and 3 bases from J, the junction kept 13 bases outside the gene matches. The CDR3 is 15 amino acids. The CDR3 region is CSVPGVAGDLYEQYF. The CDR3 coding sequence is TGCAGTGTCCCCGGGGTAGCGGGAGACCTCTACGAGCAGTACTTC.

The chain uses TRBV12-3 or TRBV12-4 and TRBJ2-5, with TRBD1 as a possible D gene (5 bases). The CDR3 extends over 12 amino acids. Trimming shortened V by 8 bases and J by 1 base, and 8 bases separated the two germline ends. As DNA, the CDR3 is TGTGCCAGCGCTACAGGCCAAGAGACCCAGTACTTC. Its protein product is CASATGQETQYF.

The V gene is TRBV6-6, the J gene TRBJ1-5; the match to TRBD1 covers 8 bases. The length of the CDR3 is 14 residues. Germline loops: CDR1 MNHNY, CDR2 SVGAGI (reference sequence). Losses at the gene ends were 7 bases for V and 7 bases for J; bases not matched to a gene: 9. DNA of the CDR3: TGTGCCAGCACAAGACAGGGGAAGGAACAGCCCCAGCATTTT. Translated, it gives CASTRQGKEQPQHF.

This clonotype was detected ten times or more. The chain combines TRBV7-2 with TRBJ1-2; D unclear. Germline assignment: CDR1 SGHTA and CDR2 FQGNSA. The CDR3 spans 13 residues. V lost 3 bases and J lost 3, with 8 bases in between. The CDR3 DNA reads as TGTGCCAGCAGCTTGTTCGACTACTATGGCTACACCTTC. Translation: CASSLFDYYGYTF.

This clonotype turned up a few times. The CDR3: CSVVRRSDGYTF. Written as DNA, the CDR3 is TGCAGCGTTGTCAGGAGATCAGATGGCTACACCTTC. This chain links TRBV29-1 with TRBJ1-2; D remains ambiguous. CDR3 length equals 12 residues. CDR1 is SQVTM and CDR2 is ANQGSEA in the germline V gene. Trimming cost V 4 bases and J 6 bases, with 12 bases left between them.

V usage is TRBV28 and J usage is TRBJ2-5; D might be TRBD1 or TRBD2, each matching 5 bases. Per germline, CDR1 MDHEN and CDR2 SYDVKM. With 5 bases removed from V and 0 bases from J, the gap between germline ends came to 16 bases. The CDR3 spans 16 residues. CDR3 nucleotide sequence: TGTGCCAGCAGTCCCCTCGGGGCCGCGTACCAAGAGACCCAGTACTTC. Translating gives CASSPLGAAYQETQYF.

This clonotype was picked up a small number of times. This sequence joins TRBV9 and TRBJ1-2; 11 bases are a match to TRBD1. This CDR3 is 15 amino acids long. V dropped 3 bases and J dropped 4; count of bases not matched to a gene: 5. Per germline, CDR1 SGDLS and CDR2 YYNGEE. The CDR3 DNA sequence: TGTGCCAGCAGCGGGGGACAGGGGGGCTTCTATGGCTACACCTTC. Its protein product is CASSGGQGGFYGYTF. Full variable domain (outside the CDR3, taken from reference TRBV9 and TRBJ1-2): DSGVTQTPKHLITATGQRVTLRCSPRSGDLSVYWYQQSLDQGLQFLIQYYNGEERAKGNILERFSAQQFPDLHSELNLSSLELGDSALYFCASSGGQGGFYGYTFGSGTRLTVV.

This chain joins TRBV29-1 and TRBJ1-1; D gene uncertain. The CDR3 has 13 residues. V was pared by 6 bases and J by 3 bases, with 14 bases between. The germline CDR1 and CDR2 sequences are SQVTM and ANQGSEA. This CDR3 is CSVQEWGYTEAFF. CDR3 bases: TGCAGCGTCCAAGAGTGGGGATACACTGAAGCTTTCTTT.

Comment on this clonotype: The junction shows a germline mismatch at one end, possibly a read error. This chain links TRBV4-3 with TRBJ2-7; TRBD1 matches 10 bases. Germline lookup yields CDR1 LGHNA and CDR2 YSLEER. CDR3 length: 17 amino acids. The CDR3: CASGQFLGTGDSYEQYF. In DNA form, the CDR3 reads TGCGCCAGCGGCCAGTTCCTCGGGACAGGGGATTCCTACGAGCAGTACTTC.

This clonotype turned up a few times. The V gene is TRBV11-2, the J gene TRBJ2-7; maybe TRBD1 (6 bases). Germline V lookup: CDR1 SGHAT, CDR2 FQNNGV. V was trimmed by 6 bases and J by 4 bases, leaving 13 bases between them. This CDR3 spans 13 amino acids. The CDR3: CASRFGQSYEQYF. The CDR3 DNA sequence: TGTGCCAGCAGGTTCGGACAGTCTTACGAGCAGTACTTC.